These 14 T cell receptor beta chains came from one sample sequenced in a study of blood T cell repertoires in COVID-19. TCRdb's table, derived via immunoSEQ multiplex PCR, lists solely in-frame clones and lacks some. The sample records about 260,000 clones, more than 90% being singletons. The sequenced sample was peripheral blood. The source of these receptors is a person between 18 and 35 years old with COVID-19, enrolled during active disease.

The chain carries TRBV4-1 and TRBJ2-2, with TRBD2 matching 7 bases. V trimming: 0 bases; J trimming: 4 bases; junction bases outside the gene matches: 5. Germline values: CDR1 MGHRA, CDR2 YSYEKL. The CDR3 sequence is 16 residues long. The CDR3 bases are TGCGCCAGCAGCCAAGACAGCGCGGGAGCCACCGGGGAGCTGTTTTTT. Its translation is CASSQDSAGATGELFF.

The chain couples TRBV19 to TRBJ2-6; D perhaps matches TRBD2 (5 bases). The V gene's germline CDR1 is LNHDA and CDR2 SQIVND (reference sequence). The CDR3 runs to 14 residues. V lost 7 bases and J lost 2, with 9 bases in between. CDR3: CASMLRAGANVLTF. The CDR3 DNA reads TGTGCCAGTATGCTGAGGGCTGGGGCCAACGTCCTGACTTTC.

The chain combines TRBV25-1 with TRBJ2-5; 8 positions agree with TRBD2. CDR3 size: 14 residues. V lost 5 bases and J lost 5; bases outside the gene matches: 7. Per the germline V gene, CDR1 is MGHDK and CDR2 is SYGVNS. The CDR3 bases are TGTGCCAGCAGTAGCGGGGGCGGGGCCGAGACCCAGTACTTC. It specifies CASSSGGGAETQYF.

CDR3 coding DNA: TGCGCCAGCAGTGATAGATACCTCTCCGATGAGCAGTTCTTC. Translation gives CASSDRYLSDEQFF. This rearrangement joins TRBV10-1 to TRBJ2-1; D is uncertain. The CDR3 runs 14 residues. The V gene lost 3 bases and the J gene lost 8 bases, with 14 bases spanning the gap. Per germline, CDR1 WNHNN and CDR2 SYGVQD (reference sequence).

The chain uses TRBV24-1 and TRBJ2-7; maybe TRBD1 (6 bases). Germline CDR1 reads KGHDR; CDR2 reads SFDVKD. This CDR3 has 11 amino acids. V dropped 7 bases and J dropped 4 bases, with 7 bases sitting between them. CDR3 region: CATSQGYEQYF. The CDR3 nucleotides read TGTGCCACCAGCCAGGGGTACGAGCAGTACTTC.

The V call is TRBV28, the J call TRBJ2-2; 10 bases are a match to TRBD1. CDR3 length: 14 amino acids. Germline V lookup: CDR1 MDHEN, CDR2 SYDVKM. The J segment lost 7 bases and the V segment lost 6 bases, leaving 5 bases of the junction unmatched. CDR3 nucleotides: TGTGCCAGCAGACGGACAGGGGGTAGCGGGGAGCTGTTTTTT. Amino acid sequence: CASRRTGGSGELFF.

In DNA, the CDR3 is TGTGCCAGCACCCGAAGCTCCGGTAGCTCTGGAAACACCATATATTTT. It translates to CASTRSSGSSGNTIYF. The chain couples TRBV7-9 to TRBJ1-3; D is unresolved. From germline, CDR1 is SEHNR and CDR2 FQNEAQ (reference sequence). The length of the CDR3 is 16 residues. With 7 bases removed from V and 0 bases from J, the gap between germline ends came to 16 bases. Looking up the rest from reference TRBV7-9 and TRBJ1-3 gives the full variable domain: DTGVSQNPRHKITKRGQNVTFRCDPISEHNRLYWYRQTLGQGPEFLTYFQNEAQLEKSRLLSDRFSAERPKGSFSTLEIQRTEQGDSAMYLCASTRSSGSSGNTIYFGEGSWLTVV.

The chain uses TRBV25-1 and TRBJ2-1; 10 bases map to TRBD1. V trimming: 3 bases; J trimming: 4 bases; junction bases outside the gene matches: 9. The germline V gene has CDR1 MGHDK and CDR2 SYGVNS. This CDR3 is built from 17 residues. The CDR3 DNA reads as TGTGCCAGCAGTGATTCGAAGTGGACAGGGGGTTACAATGAGCAGTTCTTC. The encoded protein is CASSDSKWTGGYNEQFF.

The rearrangement links TRBV29-1 to TRBJ1-2; TRBD1 matches at 9 bases. J was trimmed by 12 bases and V by 7 bases; bases with no gene match: 9. CDR3 length: 11 residues. In germline, CDR1 is SQVTM, CDR2 ANQGSEA. The CDR3 DNA is TGCAGCGAGATGACAGGGGGGATTGACACCTTC. Translation: CSEMTGGIDTF.

J is TRBJ1-5 and V is TRBV19; D unresolved. Germline V gene sequence: CDR1 LNHDA, CDR2 SQIVND (reference sequence). V was trimmed by 6 bases and J by 9 bases, leaving 21 bases between them. This CDR3 contains 15 residues. CDR3 loop: CASSGGSRNLRPQHF. The CDR3 DNA is TGTGCCAGTAGCGGAGGGTCGAGGAATTTGAGGCCCCAGCATTTT.

The rearrangement links TRBV5-4 to TRBJ2-7; TRBD1 aligns across 11 bases. The CDR3 runs to 14 residues. The trim removed 0 bases at V and 6 bases at J, leaving 2 bases unmatched. Germline CDR1 and CDR2: SGHNT and YYREEE (reference sequence). CDR3 coding DNA: TGTGCCAGCAGCTTGGGGACAGGGGGCAGCGAGCAGTACTTC. This sequence encodes CASSLGTGGSEQYF.

The V call is TRBV29-1, the J call TRBJ2-1; a weak D match, TRBD2 (5 bases). The CDR3 covers 15 residues. CDR1 SQVTM and CDR2 ANQGSEA come from the germline V gene. V lost 5 bases and J 8 bases, leaving 22 bases between the germline ends. The CDR3 region has the DNA TGCAGCGTTCAAATCGGACTCGACCTGTTGGATGAGCAGTTCTTC. Its protein product is CSVQIGLDLLDEQFF.

The chain joins TRBV28 to TRBJ2-2; 7 bases match TRBD2. CDR1 is MDHEN and CDR2 is SYDVKM in the germline V gene. There are 17 residues in the CDR3. With V trimmed by 5 bases and J by 3 bases, 12 bases remained unmatched. CDR3 sequence: CASSPGVAGEYTGELFF. The CDR3 DNA follows: TGTGCCAGCAGTCCCGGGGTGGCGGGAGAGTACACCGGGGAGCTGTTTTTT.

The rearrangement joins TRBV2 to TRBJ1-2; 8 bases fit TRBD1. Unmatched junction bases numbered 6, after V lost 5 bases and J lost 7 bases. Germline CDR1 reads SNHLY; CDR2 reads FYNNEI. The CDR3 is 13 residues long. The CDR3 protein is CASSTQGAGGYTF. The CDR3 DNA follows: TGTGCCAGCAGTACTCAGGGGGCAGGTGGCTACACCTTC.